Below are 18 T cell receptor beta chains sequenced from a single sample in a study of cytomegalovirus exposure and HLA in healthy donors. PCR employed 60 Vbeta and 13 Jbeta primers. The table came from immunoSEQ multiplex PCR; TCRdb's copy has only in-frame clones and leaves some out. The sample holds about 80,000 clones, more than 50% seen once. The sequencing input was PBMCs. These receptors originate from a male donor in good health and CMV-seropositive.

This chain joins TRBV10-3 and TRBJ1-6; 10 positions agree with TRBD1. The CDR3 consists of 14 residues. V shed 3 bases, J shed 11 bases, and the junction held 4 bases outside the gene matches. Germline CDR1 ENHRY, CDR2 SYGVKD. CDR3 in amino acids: CAISDWDRGTPLHF. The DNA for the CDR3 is TGTGCCATCAGTGATTGGGACAGGGGTACACCCCTCCACTTT.

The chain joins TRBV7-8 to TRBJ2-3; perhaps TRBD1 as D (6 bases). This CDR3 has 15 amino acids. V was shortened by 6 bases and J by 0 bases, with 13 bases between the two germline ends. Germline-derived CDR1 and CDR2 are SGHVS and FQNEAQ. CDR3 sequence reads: CASRRDTFSTDTQYF. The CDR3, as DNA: TGTGCCAGCAGAAGGGACACCTTTAGCACAGATACGCAGTATTTT.

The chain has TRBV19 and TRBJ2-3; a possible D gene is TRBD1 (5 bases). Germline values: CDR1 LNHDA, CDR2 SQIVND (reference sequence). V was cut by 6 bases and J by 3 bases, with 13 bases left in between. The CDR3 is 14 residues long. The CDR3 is CASRNRGGTDTQYF. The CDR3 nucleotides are TGTGCCAGTAGAAATAGGGGTGGTACAGATACGCAGTATTTT.

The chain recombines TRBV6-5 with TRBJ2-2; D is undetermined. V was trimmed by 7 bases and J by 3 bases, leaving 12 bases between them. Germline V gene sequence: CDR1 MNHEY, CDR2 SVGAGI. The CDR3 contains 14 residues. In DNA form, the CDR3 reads TGTGCCAGCACCTCCACTTACTACACCGGGGAGCTGTTTTTT. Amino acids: CASTSTYYTGELFF.

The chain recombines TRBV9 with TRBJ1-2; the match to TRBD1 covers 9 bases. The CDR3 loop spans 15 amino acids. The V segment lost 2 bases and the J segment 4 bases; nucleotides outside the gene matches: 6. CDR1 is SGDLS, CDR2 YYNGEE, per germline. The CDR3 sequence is CASSVRDRASYGYTF. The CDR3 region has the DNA TGTGCCAGCAGCGTCCGGGACAGGGCAAGCTATGGCTACACCTTC.

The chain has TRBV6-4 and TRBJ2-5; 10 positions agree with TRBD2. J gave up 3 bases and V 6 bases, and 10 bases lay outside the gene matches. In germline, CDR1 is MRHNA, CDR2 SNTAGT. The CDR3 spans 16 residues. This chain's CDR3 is CASRPQPTSGEETQYF. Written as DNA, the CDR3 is TGTGCCAGCAGGCCGCAACCCACTAGCGGGGAAGAGACCCAGTACTTC.

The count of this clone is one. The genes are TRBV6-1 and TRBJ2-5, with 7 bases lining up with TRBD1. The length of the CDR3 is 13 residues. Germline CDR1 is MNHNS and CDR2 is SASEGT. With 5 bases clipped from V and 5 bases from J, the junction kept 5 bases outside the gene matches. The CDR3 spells CASSQGELETQYF. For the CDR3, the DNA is TGTGCCAGCAGTCAGGGGGAGCTGGAGACCCAGTACTTC.

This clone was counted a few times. CDR3 DNA: TGTGCCAGCTCTTCCTCCGGGACAGGATCGGTGTCCCAGTACTTC. It translates to CASSSSGTGSVSQYF. The rearrangement links TRBV28 to TRBJ2-5; 8 nucleotides line up with TRBD1. CDR3 length equals 15 residues. The trim removed 8 bases at V and 9 bases at J, leaving 17 bases unmatched. Germline V gene sequence: CDR1 MDHEN, CDR2 SYDVKM.

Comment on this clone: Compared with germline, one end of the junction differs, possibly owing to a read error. The CDR3 loop reads CSVGDRSDGYPF. DNA for the CDR3: TGCAGCGTTGGCGACAGGTCGGATGGCTACCCCTTC. The chain joins TRBV29-1 to TRBJ1-2, with a weak D call TRBD1 (6 bases). The CDR3 runs to 12 residues. Germline CDR1 is SQVTM and CDR2 is ANQGSEA.

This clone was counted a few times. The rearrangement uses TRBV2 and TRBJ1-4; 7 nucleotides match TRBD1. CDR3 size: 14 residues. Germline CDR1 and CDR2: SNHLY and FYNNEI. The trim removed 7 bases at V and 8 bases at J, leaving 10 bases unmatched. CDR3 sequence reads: CASIPRTGREKLFF. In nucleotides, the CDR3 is TGTGCCAGCATTCCAAGGACAGGACGGGAAAAACTGTTTTTT.

CDR3 loop: CASSLSGGGGSEAFF. Written as DNA, the CDR3 is TGTGCCAGCAGCTTAAGCGGCGGAGGAGGGTCTGAAGCTTTCTTT. The genes are TRBV7-3 and TRBJ1-1; D is undetermined. CDR1 and CDR2 from the germline V gene are SGHTA and FQGTGA. The CDR3 contains 15 residues. V gave up 1 base and J gave up 6 bases, with 15 bases separating them.

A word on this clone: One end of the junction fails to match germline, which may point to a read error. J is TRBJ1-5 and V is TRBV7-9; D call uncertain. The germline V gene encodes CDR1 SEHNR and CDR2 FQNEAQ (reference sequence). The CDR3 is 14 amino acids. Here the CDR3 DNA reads TGTGCCAGCAGCTTAATGGGGAGCAGTCAGCCCCAGCATTTT. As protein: CASSLMGSSQPQHF. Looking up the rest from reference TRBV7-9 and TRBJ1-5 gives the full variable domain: DTGVSQNPRHKITKRGQNVTFRCDPISEHNRLYWYRQTLGQGPEFLTYFQNEAQLEKSRLLSDRFSAERPKGSFSTLEIQRTEQGDSAMYLCASSLMGSSQPQHFGDGTRLSIL.

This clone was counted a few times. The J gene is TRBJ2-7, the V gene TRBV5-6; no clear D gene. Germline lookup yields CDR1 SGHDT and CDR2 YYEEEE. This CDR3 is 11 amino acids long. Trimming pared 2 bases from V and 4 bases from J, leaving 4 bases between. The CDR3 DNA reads TGTGCCAGCAGCTTAGAGTACGAGCAGTACTTC. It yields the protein CASSLEYEQYF.

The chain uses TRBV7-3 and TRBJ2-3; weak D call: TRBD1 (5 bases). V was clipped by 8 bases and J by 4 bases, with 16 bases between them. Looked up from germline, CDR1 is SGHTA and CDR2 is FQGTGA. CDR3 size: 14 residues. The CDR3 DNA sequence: TGTGCCAGCGGAGTAAGGGGTGGGTCAGATACGCAGTATTTT. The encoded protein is CASGVRGGSDTQYF.

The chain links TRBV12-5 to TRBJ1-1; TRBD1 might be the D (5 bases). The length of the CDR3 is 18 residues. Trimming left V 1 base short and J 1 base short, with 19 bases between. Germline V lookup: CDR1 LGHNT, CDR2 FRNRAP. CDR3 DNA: TGTGCTAGTGGTTTGGCCCGCCAGGGCCCAGGTGAGAACACTGAAGCTTTCTTT. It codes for CASGLARQGPGENTEAFF.

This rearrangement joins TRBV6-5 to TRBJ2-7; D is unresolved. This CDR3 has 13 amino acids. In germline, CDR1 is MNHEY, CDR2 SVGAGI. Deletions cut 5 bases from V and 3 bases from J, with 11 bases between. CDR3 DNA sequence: TGTGCCAGCAGTCTCAACCTCGGCTACGAGCAGTACTTC. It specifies CASSLNLGYEQYF.

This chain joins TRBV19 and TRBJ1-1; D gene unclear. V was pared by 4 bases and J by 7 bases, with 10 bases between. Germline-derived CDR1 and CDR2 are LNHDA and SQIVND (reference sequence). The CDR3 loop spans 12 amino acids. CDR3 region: CASSRRASEAFF. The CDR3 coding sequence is TGTGCCAGTAGTAGGAGGGCGAGTGAAGCTTTCTTT.

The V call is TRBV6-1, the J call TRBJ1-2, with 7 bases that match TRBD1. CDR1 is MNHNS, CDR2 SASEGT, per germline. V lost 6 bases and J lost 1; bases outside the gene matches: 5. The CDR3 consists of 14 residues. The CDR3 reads CASRMGQNNYGYTF. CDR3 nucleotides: TGTGCCAGCAGAATGGGACAGAATAACTATGGCTACACCTTC.